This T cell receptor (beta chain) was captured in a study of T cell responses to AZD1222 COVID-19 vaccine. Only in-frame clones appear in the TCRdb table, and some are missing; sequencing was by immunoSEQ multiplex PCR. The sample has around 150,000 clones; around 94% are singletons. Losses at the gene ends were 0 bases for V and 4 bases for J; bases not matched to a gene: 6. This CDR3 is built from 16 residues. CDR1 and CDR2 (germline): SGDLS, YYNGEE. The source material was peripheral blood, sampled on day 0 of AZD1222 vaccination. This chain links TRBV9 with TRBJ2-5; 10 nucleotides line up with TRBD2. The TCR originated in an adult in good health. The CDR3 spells CASSVVGTSATETQYF. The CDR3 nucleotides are TGTGCCAGCAGCGTAGTAGGGACTAGCGCGACAGAGACCCAGTACTTC.